These 15 T cell receptor beta chains were sequenced from one sample in a study of Graves' ophthalmopathy and Graves' hyperthyroidism. Amplification of TCR beta CDR3 regions used RNA transcripts. A first-round RT-PCR used HTBI primers, followed by a second-round multiplex PCR. MiXCR, applied by TCRdb to the multiplex PCR reads, yields one record per CDR3 protein. The table records over 500,000 distinct CDR3 sequences, about 24% of them present only once. Source material: peripheral blood. These receptor sequences come from a woman between 18 and 29 years old with stable Graves' hyperthyroidism. Some clones in this sample may be carry-over from other donors' samples.

The sample holds many counts of this clonotype. The rearrangement uses TRBV15 and TRBJ2-4; D might be TRBD2 (7 bases). The CDR3 contains 13 residues. V lost 3 bases to trimming and J lost 10 bases, with 13 bases between them. Germline V gene sequence: CDR1 LNHNV, CDR2 YYDKDF (reference sequence). This CDR3 reads CATSRRGLMIQYF. DNA for the CDR3: TGTGCCACCAGCAGGCGGGGGCTTATGATTCAGTACTTC.

This clonotype was recorded many times. This sequence joins TRBV19 and TRBJ1-2, with D perhaps matching TRBD1 (5 bases). The CDR3 runs 14 residues. Between the trimmed V and J ends, which lost 3 bases and 7 bases, there was a span of 15 bases. Per germline, CDR1 LNHDA and CDR2 SQIVND (reference sequence). The CDR3: CASSIPQGETGYTF. The CDR3 nucleotides read TGTGCCAGTAGTATCCCTCAAGGGGAGACTGGCTACACCTTC.

This clonotype came up many times. The chain recombines TRBV6-1 with TRBJ2-2; TRBD2 matches at 7 bases. The germline V gene has CDR1 MNHNS and CDR2 SASEGT. The CDR3 runs to 16 residues. The junction had 5 bases not matched to a gene; V was cut back by 3 bases and J by 1 base. The chain's CDR3 is CASSDLLAMNTGELFF. CDR3 in DNA: TGTGCCAGCAGTGACCTACTAGCGATGAACACCGGGGAGCTGTTTTTT.

The V call is TRBV20-1, the J call TRBJ2-2; TRBD1 aligns across 9 bases. Per the germline V gene, CDR1 is DFQATT and CDR2 is SNEGSKA (reference sequence). The length of the CDR3 is 14 residues. V dropped 3 bases and J dropped 5; count of bases not matched to a gene: 4. CDR3 sequence (DNA): TGCAGTGCTAGTCGACAGGGGGTGACCGGGGAGCTGTTTTTT. This sequence encodes CSASRQGVTGELFF.

This clonotype has ten or more counts. This sequence joins TRBV27 and TRBJ2-5; 10 bases fit TRBD2. The trim removed 3 bases at V and 11 bases at J, leaving 9 bases unmatched. Germline assignment: CDR1 MNHEY and CDR2 SMNVEV (reference sequence). CDR3 size: 14 residues. The CDR3 loop reads CASSFLAGGPEQYF. CDR3 nucleotides: TGTGCCAGCAGTTTTTTAGCGGGGGGTCCGGAGCAGTACTTC.

This clonotype was picked up one time. This rearrangement joins TRBV24-1 to TRBJ2-7; possibly TRBD1 for D (5 bases). There are 13 residues in the CDR3. Per germline, CDR1 KGHDR and CDR2 SFDVKD. V lost 9 bases and J 3 bases, leaving 14 bases between the germline ends. CDR3 sequence (DNA): TGTGCCACCGGCCACGGTGGACACTACGAGCAGTACTTC. This sequence encodes CATGHGGHYEQYF.

The V call is TRBV2, the J call TRBJ2-7, with D unclear. There are 13 residues in the CDR3. The germline V and J ends were trimmed by 6 bases and 2 bases, with 11 bases remaining between them. Germline lookup yields CDR1 SNHLY and CDR2 FYNNEI. In DNA, the CDR3 is TGTGCCAGCAGCGGCCCCCGGGCCTACGAGCAGTACTTC. Its translation: CASSGPRAYEQYF.

This clonotype was counted ten times or more. The V call is TRBV12-3 or TRBV12-4, the J call TRBJ2-7, with TRBD2 matching over 8 bases. After removal of 6 bases from V and 4 bases from J, the junction contained 11 bases not matched to a gene. This CDR3 is built from 15 residues. DNA for the CDR3: TGTGCCAGCAGCCCTAGGGTAGCGGGAAGTTACGAGCAGTACTTC. Its protein product is CASSPRVAGSYEQYF.

At least ten counts were recorded for this clonotype. The chain couples TRBV7-2 to TRBJ1-3, with D maybe TRBD1 (6 bases). The CDR3 sequence is 15 residues long. Trimming left V 7 bases short and J 4 bases short, with 17 bases between. CDR1 and CDR2 (germline): SGHTA, FQGNSA. The CDR3 region has the DNA TGTGCCAGCACCCATGCCCCAGGGGTCGGAAACACCATATATTTT. Translating gives CASTHAPGVGNTIYF.

This clonotype was recorded at least ten times. The chain has TRBV28 and TRBJ1-2; 9 bases match TRBD1. CDR3 size: 12 residues. J gave up 6 bases and V 4 bases, and 0 bases lay outside the gene matches. Germline V gene sequence: CDR1 MDHEN, CDR2 SYDVKM. Here the CDR3 DNA reads TGTGCCAGCAGTTGGGACAGGGATGGCTACACCTTC. Translating it yields CASSWDRDGYTF.

V and J are TRBV6-1 and TRBJ2-7, with no clear D. The CDR3 extends over 12 amino acids. Germline CDR1 MNHNS, CDR2 SASEGT. Trimming took off 1 base at V and 6 bases at J, with 7 bases between the two ends. As DNA, the CDR3 is TGTGCCAGCAGTGAAGGGGGAAGCGAGCAGTACTTC. Amino acids: CASSEGGSEQYF.

This clonotype has only one observation. The V and J genes are TRBV20-1 and TRBJ2-2, with D maybe TRBD1 (5 bases). This CDR3 contains 12 residues. The germline gives CDR1 DFQATT, CDR2 SNEGSKA (reference sequence). The DNA for the CDR3 is TGCAGGGTTCAGGGAATCACCGGGGAGCTGTTTTTT. Its protein is CRVQGITGELFF.

Ten or more counts support this clonotype. V is TRBV11-2 and J is TRBJ1-2; 8 bases match TRBD1. This CDR3 contains 15 residues. Germline CDR1 SGHAT, CDR2 FQNNGV. V was pared by 1 base and J by 4 bases, with 5 bases of the junction left unmatched. The chain's CDR3 is CASSLGTGNTYGYTF. The CDR3, as DNA: TGTGCCAGCAGCTTAGGGACAGGGAATACCTATGGCTACACCTTC.

This clonotype was seen many times. The J gene is TRBJ2-7, the V gene TRBV12-3 or TRBV12-4; the match to TRBD2 covers 10 bases. The length of the CDR3 is 14 residues. The V segment lost 1 base and the J segment 6 bases; nucleotides outside the gene matches: 3. The CDR3, as DNA: TGTGCCAGCAGTTTAGAACTAGCGGGGATCGAGCAGTACTTC. Translated: CASSLELAGIEQYF.

On this clonotype: Since no conserved phenylalanine or tryptophan closes the CDR3, a read error is the likely cause. V is TRBV6-4 and J is TRBJ1-1; 10 nucleotides align to TRBD1. Germline V gene lookup returns CDR1 MRHNA and CDR2 SNTAGT. J gave up 2 bases and V 4 bases, and 7 bases lay outside the gene matches. The CDR3 extends over 16 amino acids. The CDR3 DNA reads TGTGCCAGCAGTGCCCTCAGGGACAGGGGAAACACTGAAGCTTTCGTG. It yields the protein CASSALRDRGNTEAFV.